The clone carrying this T cell receptor beta chain was seen at least ten times. The CDR3 runs to 17 residues. Trimming shortened V by 1 base and J by 6 bases, and 19 bases separated the two germline ends. Per the germline V gene, CDR1 is LNHNV and CDR2 is YYDKDF (reference sequence). The data stem from a study of T cell repertoires in cytomegalovirus infection. TCRdb re-analysed the reads in MiXCR, keeping a single row per CDR3 protein. This sample has approximately 750,000 distinct CDR3 sequences, with about a third found just once. This chain uses TRBV15 with TRBJ1-5; perhaps TRBD1 as D (6 bases). The specimen was PBMCs. The clonotype comes from a human donor in good health (CMV status not recorded). Some clones in this sample may be carry-over from other donors' samples. CDR3 sequence (DNA): TGTGCCACCAGCAGAGGTACAGGGAACTTTGGTATTCAGCCCCAGCATTTT. Translating gives CATSRGTGNFGIQPQHF.